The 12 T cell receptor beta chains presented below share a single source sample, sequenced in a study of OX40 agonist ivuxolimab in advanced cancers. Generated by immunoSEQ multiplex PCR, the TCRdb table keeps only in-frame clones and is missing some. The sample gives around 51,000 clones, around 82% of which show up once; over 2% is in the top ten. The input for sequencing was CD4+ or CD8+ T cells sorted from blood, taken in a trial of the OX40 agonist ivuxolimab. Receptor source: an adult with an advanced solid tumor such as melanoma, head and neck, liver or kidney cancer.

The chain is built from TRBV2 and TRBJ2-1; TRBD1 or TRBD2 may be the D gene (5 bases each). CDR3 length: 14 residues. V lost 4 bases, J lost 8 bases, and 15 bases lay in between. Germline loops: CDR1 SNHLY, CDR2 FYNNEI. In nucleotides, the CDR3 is TGTGCCAGCAGTGCATGGGGGTGGGCAGATGAGCAGTTCTTC. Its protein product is CASSAWGWADEQFF.

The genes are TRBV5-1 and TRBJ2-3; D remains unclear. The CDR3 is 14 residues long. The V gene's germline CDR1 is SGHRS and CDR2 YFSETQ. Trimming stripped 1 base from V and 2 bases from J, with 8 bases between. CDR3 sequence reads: CASSLNAATDTQYF. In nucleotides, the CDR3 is TGCGCCAGCAGCTTGAACGCCGCCACAGATACGCAGTATTTT.

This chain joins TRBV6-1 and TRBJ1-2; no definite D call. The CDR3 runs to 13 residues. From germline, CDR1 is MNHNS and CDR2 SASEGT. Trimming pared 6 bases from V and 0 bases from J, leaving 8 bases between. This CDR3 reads CASSATANYGYTF. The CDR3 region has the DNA TGTGCCAGCAGCGCTACAGCTAACTATGGCTACACCTTC.

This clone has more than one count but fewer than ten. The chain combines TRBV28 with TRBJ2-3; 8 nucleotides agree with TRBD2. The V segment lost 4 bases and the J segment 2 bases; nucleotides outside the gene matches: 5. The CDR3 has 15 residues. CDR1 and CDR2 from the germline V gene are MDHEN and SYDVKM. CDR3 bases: TGTGCCAGCAGTTCTCTTAGCGGGGACACAGATACGCAGTATTTT. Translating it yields CASSSLSGDTDTQYF.

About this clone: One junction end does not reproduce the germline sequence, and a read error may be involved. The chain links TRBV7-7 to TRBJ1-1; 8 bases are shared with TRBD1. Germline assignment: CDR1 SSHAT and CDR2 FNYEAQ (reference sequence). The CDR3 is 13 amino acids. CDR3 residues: CASSLGQGTEAFF. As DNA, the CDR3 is TGTGCTAGCAGCTTAGGACAGGGCACTGAAGCTTTCTTT.

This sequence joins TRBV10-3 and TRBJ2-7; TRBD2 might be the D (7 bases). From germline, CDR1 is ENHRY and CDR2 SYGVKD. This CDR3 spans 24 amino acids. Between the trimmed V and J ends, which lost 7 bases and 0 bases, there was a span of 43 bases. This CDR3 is CAITRPPRGADVGRLPRSSYEQYF. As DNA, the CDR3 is TGTGCCATCACCAGGCCACCCCGGGGGGCCGATGTGGGCCGACTACCAAGGAGCTCCTACGAGCAGTACTTC.

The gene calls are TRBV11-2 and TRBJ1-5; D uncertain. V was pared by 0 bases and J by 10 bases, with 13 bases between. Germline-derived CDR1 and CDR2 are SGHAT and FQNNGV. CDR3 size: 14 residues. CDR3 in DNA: TGTGCCAGCAGCTTAGATCCGGGCGAAAGTCCCCAGCATTTT. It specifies CASSLDPGESPQHF.

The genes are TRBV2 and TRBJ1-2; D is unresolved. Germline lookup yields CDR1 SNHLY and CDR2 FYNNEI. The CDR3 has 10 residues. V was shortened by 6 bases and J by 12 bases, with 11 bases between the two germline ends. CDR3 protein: CASRVDQDTF. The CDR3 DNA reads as TGTGCCAGCAGGGTAGACCAGGACACCTTC.

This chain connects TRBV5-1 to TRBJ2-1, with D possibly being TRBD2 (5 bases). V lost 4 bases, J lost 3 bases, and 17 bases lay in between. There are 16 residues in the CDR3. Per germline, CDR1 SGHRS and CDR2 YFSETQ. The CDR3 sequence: CASSPYGVGGYNEQFF. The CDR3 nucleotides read TGCGCCAGCAGCCCGTACGGGGTGGGCGGCTACAATGAGCAGTTCTTC. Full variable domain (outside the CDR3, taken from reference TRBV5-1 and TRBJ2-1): KAGVTQTPRYLIKTRGQQVTLSCSPISGHRSVSWYQQTPGQGLQFLFEYFSETQRNKGNFPGRFSGRQFSNSRSEMNVSTLELGDSALYLCASSPYGVGGYNEQFFGPGTRLTVL.

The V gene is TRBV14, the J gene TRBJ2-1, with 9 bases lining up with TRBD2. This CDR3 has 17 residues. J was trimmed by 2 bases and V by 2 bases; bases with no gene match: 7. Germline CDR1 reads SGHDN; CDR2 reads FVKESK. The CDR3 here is CASSQIGGRAPYNEQFF. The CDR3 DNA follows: TGTGCCAGCAGCCAAATTGGCGGGAGGGCCCCCTACAATGAGCAGTTCTTC.

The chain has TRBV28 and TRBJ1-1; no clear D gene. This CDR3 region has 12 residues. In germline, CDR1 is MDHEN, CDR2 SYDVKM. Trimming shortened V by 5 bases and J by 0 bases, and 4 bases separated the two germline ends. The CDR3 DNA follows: TGTGCCAGCAGTCCCCTGAACACTGAAGCTTTCTTT. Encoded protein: CASSPLNTEAFF.

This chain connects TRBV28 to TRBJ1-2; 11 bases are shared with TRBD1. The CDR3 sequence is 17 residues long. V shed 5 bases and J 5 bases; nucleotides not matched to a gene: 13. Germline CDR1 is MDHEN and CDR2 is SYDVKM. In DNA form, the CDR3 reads TGTGCCAGCAGTCTATCCAGGACAGGGGGCGACGGATATGGCTACACCTTC. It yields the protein CASSLSRTGGDGYGYTF.